This record looks at one T cell receptor beta chain sequence and its context. The germline CDR1 and CDR2 sequences are MNHEY and SMNVEV (reference sequence). The CDR3 covers 14 residues. V was cut by 6 bases and J by 2 bases, with 13 bases left in between. This specimen belongs to a study of blood T cell repertoires in COVID-19. At the level of the study: Collection of acute and convalescent COVID-19 samples took place in the United States, Italy and Spain. PBMCs, B-cell-depleted T cells, or T cells were the source of the cDNA or gDNA that made up the material.

Per the study methods: From reference gene primer amplification, estimates of nucleated cell counts were derived. Libraries were prepared by immunoSEQ multiplex PCR; TCRdb keeps only in-frame clonotypes and omits some of them. That table gives V, J and clone size, and the DNA gave D and trimming. This table has over 250,000 clones, roughly 88% appearing once. Sequenced: peripheral blood. The chain is built from TRBV27 and TRBJ2-5, with TRBD1 as a possible D gene (6 bases). This receptor was taken from a woman younger than 45 with acute or convalescent COVID-19. The CDR3 DNA sequence: TGTGCCAGCAGACTCGACAGGATTCAAGAGACCCAGTACTTC. Translated: CASRLDRIQETQYF.